This passage covers 11 T cell receptor beta chains from one sample sequenced in a study of blood T cells in healthy people across ages. Next came a second PCR, run for about 6 to 12 cycles, which used a sample-barcoded 5' primer along with a J-beta primer mix. TCRdb analysed the 5' RACE reads with MiXCR anew, one entry per CDR3 protein. Of fewer than 1.5 million distinct CDR3 sequences detected, 40% to 50% appear once; the ten largest clones hold 7% to 9%. The sample was blood. The receptors stem from a woman under 30 in good health.

This clonotype was counted a few times. This chain joins TRBV4-2 and TRBJ1-3; D perhaps matches TRBD1 (6 bases). Trimming took 0 bases from V and 2 from J, leaving 11 bases between them. The V gene's germline CDR1 is LGHNA and CDR2 YNFKEQ. CDR3 length: 16 amino acids. The CDR3 coding sequence is TGTGCCAGCAGCCAAGACGCCCAGGGGACTGGAAACACCATATATTTT. Translation: CASSQDAQGTGNTIYF.

V gene TRBV7-2 combines with J gene TRBJ2-3, with 8 bases fitting TRBD2. After removal of 5 bases from V and 1 base from J, the junction contained 8 bases not matched to a gene. The germline CDR1 and CDR2 sequences are SGHTA and FQGNSA. The CDR3 extends over 16 amino acids. This CDR3 is CASSPVSGGGTDTQYF. CDR3 DNA: TGTGCCAGCAGCCCCGTGAGCGGGGGAGGCACAGATACGCAGTATTTT.

V usage is TRBV20-1 and J usage is TRBJ1-1; 7 bases map to TRBD1. J lost 1 base, V lost 3 bases, and 5 bases had no gene match. This CDR3 spans 14 amino acids. Germline loops: CDR1 DFQATT, CDR2 SNEGSKA (reference sequence). This CDR3 is CSASAGGGNTEAFF. The CDR3 DNA reads as TGCAGTGCTAGCGCAGGGGGTGGGAACACTGAAGCTTTCTTT.

As DNA, the CDR3 is TGTGCCAGCAGTTTTCGCCGAGACGTGGGGGACAGGTGTCACTACGAGCAGTACTTC. Its protein is CASSFRRDVGDRCHYEQYF. The chain couples TRBV27 to TRBJ2-4, with TRBD1 identical over 8 bases. The J call may be mistaken, given a closer DNA end match to TRBJ2-7. CDR1 is MNHEY, CDR2 SMNVEV, per germline (reference sequence). This CDR3 has 19 residues.

This clonotype was seen a few times. The chain is built from TRBV6-2 or TRBV6-3 and TRBJ2-3, with D possibly TRBD2 on 5 matching bases. Germline assignment: CDR1 MNHEY and CDR2 SVGEGT. This CDR3 comprises 14 residues. V lost 8 bases and J lost 3, with 15 bases in between. The CDR3 protein is CASSVGVVTDTQYF. CDR3 bases: TGTGCCAGCTCTGTGGGAGTCGTGACAGATACGCAGTATTTT.

The chain is built from TRBV20-1 and TRBJ2-3; TRBD2 matches 11 bases. With 6 bases clipped from V and 6 bases from J, the junction kept 17 bases outside the gene matches. Germline values: CDR1 DFQATT, CDR2 SNEGSKA (reference sequence). The CDR3 is 17 amino acids. The CDR3 sequence is CSAPPWVAGGVLDTQYF. The DNA for the CDR3 is TGCAGTGCCCCTCCCTGGGTAGCGGGGGGGGTTCTGGATACGCAGTATTTT.

This clonotype appeared a few times. This chain joins TRBV7-2 and TRBJ2-3; 8 bases are a match to TRBD1. With V trimmed by 5 bases and J by 2 bases, 6 bases remained unmatched. Germline-derived CDR1 and CDR2 are SGHTA and FQGNSA. CDR3 size: 15 residues. CDR3 residues: CASSPDRVYTDTQYF. The DNA for the CDR3 is TGTGCCAGCAGCCCGGACAGGGTCTACACAGATACGCAGTATTTT.

This clonotype has a single count. One end of the junction does not line up with germline, which may come from a read error. The chain couples TRBV7-6 to TRBJ2-3, with D unresolved. The length of the CDR3 is 14 residues. Germline assignment: CDR1 SGHVS and CDR2 FNYEAQ. The CDR3 DNA follows: TGTGCCAGCAGCTTAGGGCTTAGCACAGATACGCTGTATTTT. Its protein is CASSLGLSTDTLYF. The whole variable domain, filled in from reference TRBV7-6 and TRBJ2-3, reads GAGVSQSPRYKVTKRGQDVALRCDPISGHVSLYWYRQALGQGPEFLTYFNYEAQQDKSGLPNDRFSAERPEGSISTLTIQRTEQRDSAMYRCASSLGLSTDTLYFGPGTRLTVL.

Remarks on this clonotype: Possible read error: a much larger clone is one base away. The J gene is TRBJ2-7, the V gene TRBV4-1; TRBD2 matches 8 bases. Gene TRBJ2-5 matches the end of the DNA better, so the J call may be wrong. The length of the CDR3 is 16 residues. From germline, CDR1 is MGHRA and CDR2 YSYEKL. DNA for the CDR3: TGCACCAGCAGCCAAGATATAGGAGGACTAGCTGAGACCCAGTACTTC. Translating gives CTSSQDIGGLAETQYF.

The chain joins TRBV5-5 to TRBJ1-5, with 7 nucleotides matching TRBD1. With V trimmed by 4 bases and J by 4 bases, 8 bases remained unmatched. From germline, CDR1 is SGHKS and CDR2 YYEKEE (reference sequence). The CDR3 loop spans 15 amino acids. CDR3 sequence: CASSLHGGQNQPQHF. The CDR3 coding sequence is TGTGCCAGCAGCCTCCACGGGGGACAGAATCAGCCCCAGCATTTT.

This chain joins TRBV20-1 and TRBJ2-3; D may be TRBD2 (6 bases). V gave up 0 bases and J gave up 4 bases, with 17 bases separating them. The CDR3 totals 16 residues. Per germline, CDR1 DFQATT and CDR2 SNEGSKA (reference sequence). In DNA, the CDR3 is TGCAGTGCTAGAGATACCGGAGGGCCTTACTCAGATACGCAGTATTTT. It is translated as CSARDTGGPYSDTQYF.